These T cell receptor beta chains were read from a single sample in a study of blood T cells in healthy people across ages. TCRdb called the 5' RACE reads again in MiXCR, with one record for every CDR3 protein. The sample lists some 1,000,000 distinct CDR3 sequences, approximately 26% occurring once. The sample was also linked to a second study, of T cells of mothers and their children.

Material: blood. These receptors originate from a girl under 10 years old in good health. Both conserved end residues are part of each CDR3. A D gene is named only where the DNA matches it firmly. A row's size may be missing; if present it is once, few, many or a size class.

>TRBD1|TRBJ2-7|-|TRBV20-1
CSVRDPGQGGYEQYF
TGCAGTGTTAGAGATCCCGGACAGGGTGGCTACGAGCAGTACTTC
>-|TRBJ2-3|-|TRBV6-1
CASSDGTLGADTQYF
TGTGCCAGCAGTGATGGGACTTTGGGGGCAGATACGCAGTATTTT
>-|TRBJ2-7|few|TRBV28
CASSVDSVSSYEQYF
TGTGCCAGCAGTGTCGACAGCGTCAGCTCCTACGAGCAGTACTTC
>-|TRBJ2-7|few|TRBV24-1
CATSDVREAYEQYF
TGTGCCACCAGTGACGTCCGGGAAGCCTACGAGCAGTACTTC
>TRBD2|TRBJ2-3|few|TRBV6-5
CASSYSSGGIPSTDTQYF
TGTGCCAGCAGTTACTCTAGCGGGGGGATTCCTAGCACAGATACGCAGTATTTT
>TRBD2|TRBJ2-1|-|TRBV7-3
CASSLIGGGGVYNEQFF
TGTGCCAGCAGCTTAATAGGGGGCGGGGGGGTCTACAATGAGCAGTTCTTC
>-|TRBJ2-3|few|TRBV15
CATSRDLSTDTQYF
TGTGCCACCAGCAGAGATCTGAGTACAGATACGCAGTATTTT
>-|TRBJ1-1|-|TRBV12-3/TRBV12-4
CASSQRGARAFF
TGTGCCAGCAGCCAACGGGGGGCTCGGGCTTTCTTT
>TRBD2|TRBJ2-7|few|TRBV7-2
CASSLASGTYEQYF
TGTGCCAGCAGCTTAGCTAGCGGGACCTACGAGCAGTACTTC
>-|TRBJ2-2|many|TRBV28
CASSLGRELFF
TGTGCCAGCAGTTTAGGGCGGGAGCTGTTTTTT
>TRBD1|TRBJ1-2|-|TRBV7-3
CASSWDRNYGYTF
TGTGCCAGCAGCTGGGACAGGAACTATGGCTACACCTTC
>-|TRBJ2-5|once|TRBV20-1
CSASSGRGGETQYF
TGCAGTGCTAGTTCGGGGAGAGGCGGAGAGACCCAGTACTTC
>-|TRBJ1-2|-|TRBV7-8
CASSLAKDGRNYGYTF
TGTGCCAGCAGCTTAGCCAAGGACGGGAGGAACTATGGCTACACCTTC
>-|TRBJ2-7|few|TRBV12-5
CASGLGLKGQATADEQYF
TGTGCTAGTGGTTTGGGCCTCAAGGGGCAGGCTACCGCCGACGAGCAGTACTTC
>-|TRBJ2-3|-|TRBV11-2
CASSFGASSTDTQYF
TGTGCCAGCAGCTTTGGGGCTAGCAGCACAGATACGCAGTATTTT
>-|TRBJ1-2|-|TRBV4-1
CASSHAQGMTNYGYTF
TGCGCCAGCAGCCATGCTCAGGGGATGACTAACTATGGCTACACCTTC
>-|TRBJ2-5|few|TRBV7-9
CASSQNPPETQYF
TGTGCCAGCAGCCAAAATCCCCCGGAGACCCAGTACTTC
>TRBD2|TRBJ2-2|-|TRBV9
CASSAGTSSTGELFF
TGTGCCAGCAGCGCCGGGACTAGCAGCACCGGGGAGCTGTTTTTT
>-|TRBJ2-5|-|TRBV7-8
CASSLSFVGEETQYF
TGTGCCAGCAGCTTAAGTTTCGTAGGGGAAGAGACCCAGTACTTC
>-|TRBJ2-7|-|TRBV10-3
CAISENRHEQYF
TGTGCCATCAGTGAGAATCGCCACGAGCAGTACTTC
>-|TRBJ2-6|few|TRBV12-3/TRBV12-4
CASSLSRALGSGTNVLTF
TGTGCCAGCAGTTTAAGCCGGGCTTTGGGAAGTGGGACCAACGTCCTGACTTTC
>TRBD1|TRBJ1-2|-|TRBV9
CASSGRTGAYGYTF
TGTGCCAGCAGCGGCAGGACAGGGGCGTATGGCTACACCTTC
>-|TRBJ2-5|few|TRBV6-2/TRBV6-3
CASSYPRDLYF
TGTGCCAGCAGTTATCCCCGGGACCTGTACTTC
>-|TRBJ2-5|-|TRBV4-1
CASSHRIATQETQYF
TGCGCCAGCAGCCACCGAATAGCTACTCAAGAGACCCAGTACTTC
>-|TRBJ2-2|-|TRBV28
CASSFFRTDANTGELFF
TGTGCCAGCAGTTTCTTTAGGACGGACGCGAACACCGGGGAGCTGTTTTTT
>-|TRBJ2-6|-|TRBV6-6
CASTGTPGANVLTF
TGTGCCAGCACAGGGACCCCTGGGGCCAACGTCCTGACTTTC
>TRBD1|TRBJ1-6|few|TRBV5-4
CASSMGQGARNSPLHF
TGTGCCAGCAGCATGGGACAGGGCGCTCGTAATTCACCCCTCCACTTT
>-|TRBJ1-2|few|TRBV7-2
CASSLELQIVANYGYTF
TGTGCCAGCAGCTTAGAGTTACAAATAGTAGCTAACTATGGCTACACCTTC
>TRBD1|TRBJ1-1|few|TRBV5-1
CASSPGQRNTEAFF
TGCGCCAGCAGCCCGGGACAGAGGAACACTGAAGCTTTCTTT
>-|TRBJ2-3|-|TRBV29-1
CSVSRSSISTDTQYF
TGCAGCGTGTCGCGGTCCTCTATTAGCACAGATACGCAGTATTTT
>-|TRBJ2-1|-|TRBV20-1
CSARDSRLASNEQFF
TGCAGTGCTAGAGATTCGAGACTCGCATCGAATGAGCAGTTCTTC
>-|TRBJ1-2|-|TRBV7-9
CASSPPGYYGYTF
TGTGCCAGCAGCCCCCCGGGGTACTATGGCTACACCTTC
>-|TRBJ2-5|few|TRBV11-2
CASSHGPQETQYF
TGTGCCAGCAGCCACGGTCCGCAAGAGACCCAGTACTTC
>-|TRBJ1-2|-|TRBV2
CASSALQGSSYGYTF
TGTGCCAGCAGCGCCTTGCAGGGGTCCTCCTATGGCTACACCTTC
>-|TRBJ1-1|-|TRBV4-1
CASSQLTRAEAFF
TGCGCCAGCAGCCAGTTGACAAGGGCTGAAGCTTTCTTT
>-|TRBJ1-2|-|TRBV12-3/TRBV12-4
CAGSPSYYGYTF
TGTGCCGGCAGTCCGAGCTATTATGGCTACACCTTC
>TRBD2|TRBJ2-1|-|TRBV10-3
CAIRLAGVNEQFF
TGTGCCATCAGACTAGCGGGGGTTAATGAGCAGTTCTTC
>TRBD1|TRBJ1-6|-|TRBV7-8
CASSLTGGDVPLHF
TGTGCCAGCAGCTTGACAGGGGGAGATGTGCCCCTCCACTTT
>-|TRBJ2-1|-|TRBV21-1
CASTENGRDEQFF
TGTGCCAGTACGGAAAACGGTCGGGATGAGCAGTTCTTC
>-|TRBJ1-4|few|TRBV28
CASSASGARREKLFF
TGTGCCAGCAGCGCATCTGGGGCGAGGAGGGAAAAACTGTTTTTT
>-|TRBJ1-2|many|TRBV7-2
CASSGSGEGGYTF
TGTGCCAGCAGCGGATCAGGGGAGGGTGGCTACACCTTC
>-|TRBJ1-1|few|TRBV10-3
CAISVEGTEAFF
TGTGCCATCAGCGTCGAGGGCACTGAAGCTTTCTTT
>-|TRBJ1-2|few|TRBV29-1
CSVEEGGFSSGYTF
TGCAGCGTTGAAGAGGGAGGGTTTTCTAGTGGCTACACCTTC
>TRBD1|TRBJ2-7|-|TRBV2
CASSGQVSSYEQYF
TGTGCCAGCTCTGGACAGGTCTCTTCCTACGAGCAGTACTTC
>-|TRBJ1-1|-|TRBV4-1
CASSLLGAGLNTEAFF
TGCGCCAGCAGTCTCCTGGGGGCAGGGTTGAACACTGAAGCTTTCTTT